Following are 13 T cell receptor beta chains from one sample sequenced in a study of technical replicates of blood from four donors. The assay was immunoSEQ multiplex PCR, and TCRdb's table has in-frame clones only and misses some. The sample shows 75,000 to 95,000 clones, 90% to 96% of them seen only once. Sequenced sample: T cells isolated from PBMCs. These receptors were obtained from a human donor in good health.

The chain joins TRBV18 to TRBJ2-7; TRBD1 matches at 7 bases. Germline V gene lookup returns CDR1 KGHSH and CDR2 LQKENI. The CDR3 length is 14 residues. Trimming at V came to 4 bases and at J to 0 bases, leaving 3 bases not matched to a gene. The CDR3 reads CASSLRQGSYEQYF. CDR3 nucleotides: TGTGCCAGCTCACTTAGACAGGGCTCCTACGAGCAGTACTTC.

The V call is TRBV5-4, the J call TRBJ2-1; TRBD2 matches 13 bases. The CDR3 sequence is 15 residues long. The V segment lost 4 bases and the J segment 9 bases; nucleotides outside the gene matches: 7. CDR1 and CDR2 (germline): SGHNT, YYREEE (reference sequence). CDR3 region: CASSAGLAGRVEQFF. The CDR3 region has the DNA TGTGCCAGCAGCGCGGGACTAGCGGGAAGAGTTGAGCAGTTCTTC. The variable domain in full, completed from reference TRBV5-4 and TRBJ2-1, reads ETGVTQSPTHLIKTRGQQVTLRCSSQSGHNTVSWYQQALGQGPQFIFQYYREEENGRGNFPPRFSGLQFPNYSSELNVNALELDDSALYLCASSAGLAGRVEQFFGPGTRLTVL.

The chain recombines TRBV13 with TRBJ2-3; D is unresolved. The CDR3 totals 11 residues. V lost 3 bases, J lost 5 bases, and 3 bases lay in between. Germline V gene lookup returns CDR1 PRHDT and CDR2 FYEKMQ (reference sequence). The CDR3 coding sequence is TGTGCCAGCAGCTTCTTAGATACGCAGTATTTT. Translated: CASSFLDTQYF.

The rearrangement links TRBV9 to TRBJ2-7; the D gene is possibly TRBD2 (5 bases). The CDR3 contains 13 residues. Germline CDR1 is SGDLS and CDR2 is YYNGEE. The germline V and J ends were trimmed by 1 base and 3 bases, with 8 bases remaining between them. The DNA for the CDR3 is TGTGCCAGCAGCGTAACCGAGGGCTACGAGCAGTACTTC. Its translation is CASSVTEGYEQYF. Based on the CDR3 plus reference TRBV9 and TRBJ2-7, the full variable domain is DSGVTQTPKHLITATGQRVTLRCSPRSGDLSVYWYQQSLDQGLQFLIQYYNGEERAKGNILERFSAQQFPDLHSELNLSSLELGDSALYFCASSVTEGYEQYFGPGTRLTVT.

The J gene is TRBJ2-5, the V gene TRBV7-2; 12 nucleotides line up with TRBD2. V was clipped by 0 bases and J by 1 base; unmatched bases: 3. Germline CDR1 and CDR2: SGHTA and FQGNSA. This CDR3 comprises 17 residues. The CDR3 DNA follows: TGTGCCAGCAGCTTAGCGCGGGGACTAGCGGGCCAAGAGACCCAGTACTTC. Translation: CASSLARGLAGQETQYF. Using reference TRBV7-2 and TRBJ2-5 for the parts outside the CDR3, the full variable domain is GAGVSQSPSNKVTEKGKDVELRCDPISGHTALYWYRQSLGQGLEFLIYFQGNSAPDKSGLPSDRFSAERTGGSVSTLTIQRTQQEDSAVYLCASSLARGLAGQETQYFGPGTRLLVL.

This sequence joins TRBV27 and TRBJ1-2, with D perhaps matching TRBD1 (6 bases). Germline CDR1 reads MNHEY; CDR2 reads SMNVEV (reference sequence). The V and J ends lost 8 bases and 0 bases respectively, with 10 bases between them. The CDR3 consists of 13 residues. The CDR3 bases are TGTGCCAGCTCCTGGGGGCCTAACTATGGCTACACCTTC. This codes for CASSWGPNYGYTF.

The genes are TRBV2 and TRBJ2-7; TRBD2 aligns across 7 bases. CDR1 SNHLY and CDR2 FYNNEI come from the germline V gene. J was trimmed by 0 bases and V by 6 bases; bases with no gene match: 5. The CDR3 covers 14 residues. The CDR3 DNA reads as TGTGCCAGCAGAGCTAGCGGTAGCTCCTACGAGCAGTACTTC. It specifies CASRASGSSYEQYF.

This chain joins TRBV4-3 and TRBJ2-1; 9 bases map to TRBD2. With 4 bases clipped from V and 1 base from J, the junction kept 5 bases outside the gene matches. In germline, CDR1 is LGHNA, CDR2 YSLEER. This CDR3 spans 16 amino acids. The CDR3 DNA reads TGCGCCAGCAGCCGAGTAGCGGGGGCATCCTACAATGAGCAGTTCTTC. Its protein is CASSRVAGASYNEQFF.

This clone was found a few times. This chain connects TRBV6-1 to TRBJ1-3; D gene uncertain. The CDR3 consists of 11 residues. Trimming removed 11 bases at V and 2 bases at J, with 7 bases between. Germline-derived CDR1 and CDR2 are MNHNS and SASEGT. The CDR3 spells CAGITGNTIYF. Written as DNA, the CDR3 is TGTGCCGGCATCACTGGAAACACCATATATTTT.

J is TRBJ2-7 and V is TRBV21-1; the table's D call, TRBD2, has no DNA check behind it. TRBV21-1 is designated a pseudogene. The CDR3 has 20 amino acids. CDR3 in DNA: TGTGCCAGCAGCAATGAACCGGGACAGACCCGGACTAGCGGTTCCTACGAGCAGTACTTC. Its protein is CASSNEPGQTRTSGSYEQYF.

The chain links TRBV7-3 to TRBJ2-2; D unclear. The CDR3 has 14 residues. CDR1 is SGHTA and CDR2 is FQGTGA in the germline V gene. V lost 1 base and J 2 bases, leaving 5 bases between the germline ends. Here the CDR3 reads CASSLNRNTGELFF. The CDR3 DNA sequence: TGTGCCAGCAGCTTAAACAGAAACACCGGGGAGCTGTTTTTT.

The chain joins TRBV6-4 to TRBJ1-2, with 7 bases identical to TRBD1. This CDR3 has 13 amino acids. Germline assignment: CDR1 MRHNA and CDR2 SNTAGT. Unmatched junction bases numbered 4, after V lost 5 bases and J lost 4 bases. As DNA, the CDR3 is TGTGCCAGCAGTCCGGGACAGACCTATGGCTACACCTTC. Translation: CASSPGQTYGYTF.

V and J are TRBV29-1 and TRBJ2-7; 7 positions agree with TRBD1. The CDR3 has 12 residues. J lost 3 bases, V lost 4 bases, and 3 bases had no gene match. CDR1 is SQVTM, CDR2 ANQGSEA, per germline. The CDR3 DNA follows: TGCAGCGTTGGAGACAGGGTCTACGAGCAGTACTTC. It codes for CSVGDRVYEQYF.